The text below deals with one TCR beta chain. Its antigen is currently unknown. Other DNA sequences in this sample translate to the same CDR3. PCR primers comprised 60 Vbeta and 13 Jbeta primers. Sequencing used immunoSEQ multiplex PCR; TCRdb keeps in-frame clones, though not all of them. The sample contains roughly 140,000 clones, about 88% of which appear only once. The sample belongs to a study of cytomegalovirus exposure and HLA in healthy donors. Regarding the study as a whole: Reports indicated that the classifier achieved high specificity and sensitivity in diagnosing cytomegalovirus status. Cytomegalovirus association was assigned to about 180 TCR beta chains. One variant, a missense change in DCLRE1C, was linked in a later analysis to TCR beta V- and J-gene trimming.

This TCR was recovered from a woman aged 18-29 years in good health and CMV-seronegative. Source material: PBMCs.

The CDR3: CASSLARSYEQYF. DNA for the CDR3: TGTGCCAGCAGCTTAGCTCGCTCCTACGAGCAGTACTTC. V is TRBV7-2 and J is TRBJ2-7; D unresolved. The CDR3 is 13 amino acids. V lost 0 bases to trimming and J lost 0 bases, with 3 bases between them. The germline CDR1 and CDR2 sequences are SGHTA and FQGNSA.